These 29 T cell receptor beta chains were sequenced from one sample in a study of cytomegalovirus exposure and HLA in healthy donors. A multiplex PCR was run with 60 Vbeta primers and 13 Jbeta primers. Repertoires were generated with immunoSEQ multiplex PCR, while TCRdb's copy carries only in-frame clones and drops some. The table includes roughly 120,000 clones, about 78% detected once. The sequenced sample was PBMCs. These receptors were obtained from a woman in her thirties or forties in good health and CMV-seropositive.

The J gene is TRBJ1-1, the V gene TRBV6-1; maybe TRBD1 (6 bases). Germline V gene sequence: CDR1 MNHNS, CDR2 SASEGT. V lost 10 bases and J 3 bases, leaving 15 bases between the germline ends. The CDR3 spans 13 residues. The DNA for the CDR3 is TGTGCCATCACCAGGGGCGGGTACACTGAAGCTTTCTTT. Its translation: CAITRGGYTEAFF.

The rearrangement uses TRBV10-3 and TRBJ1-1, with TRBD1 matching over 9 bases. Germline V gene lookup returns CDR1 ENHRY and CDR2 SYGVKD. The CDR3 sequence is 14 residues long. Germline trimming cut 7 bases from V and 5 bases from J; bases unmatched to any gene: 8. For the CDR3, the DNA is TGTGCCATCAATAAACAGGGGGCTGGAACTGAAGCTTTCTTT. It yields the protein CAINKQGAGTEAFF.

The gene calls are TRBV10-3 and TRBJ1-2; 11 positions agree with TRBD1. The CDR3 contains 18 residues. The V gene's germline CDR1 is ENHRY and CDR2 SYGVKD. The J segment lost 0 bases and the V segment lost 2 bases, leaving 8 bases of the junction unmatched. CDR3 sequence: CAISEPGGTGGPNYGYTF. The CDR3 DNA sequence: TGTGCCATCAGTGAGCCCGGCGGGACAGGGGGACCTAACTATGGCTACACCTTC.

V gene TRBV5-4 combines with J gene TRBJ2-1, with D uncertain. The CDR3 runs 14 residues. The V gene's germline CDR1 is SGHNT and CDR2 YYREEE (reference sequence). The V gene lost 3 bases and the J gene lost 11 bases, with 18 bases spanning the gap. The CDR3 region is CASSSYTILPKQFF. The CDR3 nucleotides read TGTGCCAGCAGCTCGTATACTATCTTACCGAAGCAGTTCTTC.

Written as DNA, the CDR3 is TGTGCCAGAAGCTTGGCCGGGGACTTCAGCTCCTACGAGCAGTACTTC. Translation gives CARSLAGDFSSYEQYF. The rearrangement joins TRBV5-3 to TRBJ2-7, with a possible D match to TRBD2 (6 bases). TRBV5-3 has ORF status, its function being uncertain. V gave up 0 bases and J gave up 0 bases, with 13 bases separating them. This CDR3 comprises 16 residues.

The chain carries TRBV28 and TRBJ1-5; tentatively, D is TRBD1 (5 bases). V dropped 3 bases and J dropped 5 bases, with 11 bases sitting between them. There are 14 residues in the CDR3. Per germline, CDR1 MDHEN and CDR2 SYDVKM. The CDR3 is CASSFGGGDQPQHF. CDR3 in DNA: TGTGCCAGCAGTTTCGGGGGGGGTGATCAGCCCCAGCATTTT.

There are a few counts of this clone. The J gene is TRBJ2-4, the V gene TRBV2; D uncertain. V was pared by 5 bases and J by 4 bases, with 3 bases between. The CDR3 is made up of 11 amino acids. Per the germline V gene, CDR1 is SNHLY and CDR2 is FYNNEI. This CDR3 is CASSPKNIQYF. The CDR3 region has the DNA TGTGCCAGCAGTCCTAAAAACATTCAGTACTTC.

Written as DNA, the CDR3 is TGTGCCAGCAGCTTAAGCGGACTAGCGGAAGAGACCCAGTACTTC. This encodes CASSLSGLAEETQYF. The V gene is TRBV7-2, the J gene TRBJ2-5; TRBD2 matches 10 bases. CDR3 length equals 15 residues. V dropped 2 bases and J dropped 3; count of bases not matched to a gene: 3. Germline lookup yields CDR1 SGHTA and CDR2 FQGNSA.

This rearrangement joins TRBV5-4 to TRBJ1-1; 7 nucleotides align to TRBD1. Germline V gene data show CDR1 as SGHNT and CDR2 as YYREEE (reference sequence). With 1 base clipped from V and 0 bases from J, the junction kept 6 bases outside the gene matches. This CDR3 contains 16 residues. Here the CDR3 DNA reads TGTGCCAGCAGCTTGCTTAGGACAGGTTTGAACACTGAAGCTTTCTTT. The encoded protein is CASSLLRTGLNTEAFF.

The gene calls are TRBV27 and TRBJ2-7; the D gene is possibly TRBD1 (5 bases). Deletions cut 3 bases from V and 5 bases from J, with 14 bases between. The length of the CDR3 is 14 residues. Germline values: CDR1 MNHEY, CDR2 SMNVEV (reference sequence). The CDR3, as DNA: TGTGCCAGCAGTTTCAACGGACACGGTAACGAGCAGTACTTC. This codes for CASSFNGHGNEQYF.

The chain is built from TRBV10-3 and TRBJ2-3; TRBD1 might be the D (6 bases). V shed 6 bases and J shed 2 bases, with 18 bases lying between them. This CDR3 has 16 residues. The germline gives CDR1 ENHRY, CDR2 SYGVKD. The CDR3 coding sequence is TGTGCCATCAGGTCCTCAACGGGACAAGACACAGATACGCAGTATTTT. It yields the protein CAIRSSTGQDTDTQYF.

The V call is TRBV19, the J call TRBJ2-1, with 7 bases lining up with TRBD2. In germline, CDR1 is LNHDA, CDR2 SQIVND (reference sequence). CDR3 length equals 14 residues. Trimming took 5 bases from V and 8 from J; bases not matched to a gene: 9. CDR3 loop: CASSRSTSFDEQFF. In DNA form, the CDR3 reads TGTGCCAGTAGTCGTTCGACTAGCTTCGATGAGCAGTTCTTC.

The J gene is TRBJ1-2, the V gene TRBV7-9, with 8 positions matching TRBD1. V gave up 3 bases and J gave up 7 bases; unmatched junction bases: 10. Germline V lookup: CDR1 SEHNR, CDR2 FQNEAQ (reference sequence). The CDR3 contains 15 residues. The CDR3 sequence: CASSLGQGARGGYTF. DNA for the CDR3: TGTGCCAGCAGCTTGGGGCAGGGGGCACGAGGTGGCTACACCTTC.

In this sample, this clone turned up a few times. This chain links TRBV29-1 with TRBJ1-1; tentatively, D is TRBD1 (6 bases). Germline lookup yields CDR1 SQVTM and CDR2 ANQGSEA. This CDR3 has 13 residues. The V end lost 7 bases, the J end lost 5 bases, and 17 bases lay between the germline ends. CDR3: CSAAGAEGTEAFF. The CDR3, as DNA: TGCAGCGCCGCAGGGGCAGAGGGAACTGAAGCTTTCTTT.

The chain couples TRBV10-3 to TRBJ2-7; D perhaps matches TRBD2 (7 bases). Trimming took 0 bases from V and 1 from J, leaving 16 bases between them. The V gene's germline CDR1 is ENHRY and CDR2 SYGVKD. This CDR3 is built from 17 residues. Here the CDR3 DNA reads TGTGCCATCAGTGAGTCGCCTGTGGGGGGGCGATCCTACGAGCAGTACTTC. Protein sequence: CAISESPVGGRSYEQYF.

The chain joins TRBV15 to TRBJ2-3; 8 bases fit TRBD2. The CDR3 has 15 amino acids. V shed 4 bases and J 3 bases; nucleotides not matched to a gene: 6. CDR1 and CDR2 (germline): LNHNV, YYDKDF (reference sequence). CDR3 in amino acids: CATSTSGGYTDTQYF. Written as DNA, the CDR3 is TGTGCCACCAGCACGAGCGGGGGTTATACAGATACGCAGTATTTT.

The chain combines TRBV6-5 with TRBJ1-2, with D maybe TRBD1 (5 bases). The CDR3 extends over 15 amino acids. Trimming removed 6 bases at V and 8 bases at J, with 22 bases between. The germline V gene encodes CDR1 MNHEY and CDR2 SVGAGI. The CDR3 DNA sequence: TGTGCCAGCAGACCCCAGGGAAGAAGGTTAGGCGGCTACACCTTC. Translating it yields CASRPQGRRLGGYTF.

This CDR3 reads CASSHLAGTYNEQFF. The CDR3 bases are TGCGCCAGCAGCCACCTAGCGGGGACCTACAATGAGCAGTTCTTC. The V gene is TRBV4-1, the J gene TRBJ2-1; 9 positions agree with TRBD2. With V trimmed by 3 bases and J by 2 bases, 2 bases remained unmatched. The CDR3 sequence is 15 residues long. Germline-derived CDR1 and CDR2 are MGHRA and YSYEKL.

This clone has just a few counts. CDR3 in DNA: TGCGCCAGCAGCTTGGGGGGGCCCAAAAACATTCAGTACTTC. Encoded protein: CASSLGGPKNIQYF. The gene calls are TRBV5-1 and TRBJ2-4; D may be TRBD1 (6 bases). Trimming removed 0 bases from V and 2 bases from J, with 6 bases in between. There are 14 residues in the CDR3. Germline CDR1 is SGHRS and CDR2 is YFSETQ.

This clone occurred a few times. The gene calls are TRBV10-1 and TRBJ2-1; 7 nucleotides match TRBD1. There are 17 residues in the CDR3. The junction had 15 bases not matched to a gene; V was cut back by 5 bases and J by 5 bases. The germline CDR1 and CDR2 sequences are WNHNN and SYGVQD (reference sequence). The CDR3 is CASSLRGGRGMNNEQFF. In nucleotides, the CDR3 is TGCGCCAGCAGTCTCCGAGGGGGCAGGGGGATGAACAATGAGCAGTTCTTC.

The genes are TRBV27 and TRBJ1-2, with TRBD1 identical over 8 bases. The germline CDR1 and CDR2 sequences are MNHEY and SMNVEV (reference sequence). V shed 6 bases, J shed 6 bases, and the junction held 6 bases outside the gene matches. This CDR3 is 13 amino acids long. Here the CDR3 DNA reads TGTGCCAGCAGCCACAGGGGGTCCGATGGCTACACCTTC. As protein: CASSHRGSDGYTF.

The chain couples TRBV7-2 to TRBJ1-2; 7 positions match TRBD1. The CDR3 is made up of 13 amino acids. V shed 5 bases and J 4 bases; nucleotides not matched to a gene: 4. Germline assignment: CDR1 SGHTA and CDR2 FQGNSA. CDR3 protein: CASSVDRAYGYTF. CDR3 DNA sequence: TGTGCCAGCAGCGTTGACAGGGCCTATGGCTACACCTTC.

This clone was picked up one time. This chain uses TRBV5-1 with TRBJ1-6; D may be TRBD1 (5 bases). This CDR3 region has 15 residues. Germline V lookup: CDR1 SGHRS, CDR2 YFSETQ. V was shortened by 3 bases and J by 9 bases, with 16 bases between the two germline ends. The CDR3 DNA follows: TGCGCCAGCAGCTCATTGACAGAAACCATTTCACCCCTCCACTTT. It encodes CASSSLTETISPLHF.

This chain joins TRBV29-1 and TRBJ1-1; D uncertain. This CDR3 spans 11 amino acids. Trimming left V 4 bases short and J 4 bases short, with 7 bases between. The V gene's germline CDR1 is SQVTM and CDR2 ANQGSEA. The CDR3 spells CSVGPGTEAFF. CDR3 DNA sequence: TGCAGCGTTGGTCCCGGCACTGAAGCTTTCTTT.

V gene TRBV5-1 combines with J gene TRBJ2-7, with TRBD1 identical over 8 bases. The length of the CDR3 is 15 residues. Per germline, CDR1 SGHRS and CDR2 YFSETQ. After removal of 0 bases from V and 8 bases from J, the junction contained 10 bases not matched to a gene. The CDR3 DNA reads TGCGCCAGCAGCTTGGACGGGACAGGTTCCAAAAAGCAGTACTTC. This codes for CASSLDGTGSKKQYF. Using reference TRBV5-1 and TRBJ2-7 for the parts outside the CDR3, the full variable domain is KAGVTQTPRYLIKTRGQQVTLSCSPISGHRSVSWYQQTPGQGLQFLFEYFSETQRNKGNFPGRFSGRQFSNSRSEMNVSTLELGDSALYLCASSLDGTGSKKQYFGPGTRLTVT.

This sequence joins TRBV7-6 and TRBJ2-3, with D tentatively TRBD1 (5 bases). V was shortened by 2 bases and J by 4 bases, with 10 bases between the two germline ends. This CDR3 has 14 amino acids. Germline V CDR1 and CDR2: SGHVS, FNYEAQ. This chain's CDR3 is CASSLSPGPDTQYF. CDR3 in DNA: TGTGCCAGCAGCTTAAGCCCAGGGCCAGATACGCAGTATTTT.

In this sample, this clone turned up a few times. The rearrangement uses TRBV2 and TRBJ2-5, with 10 bases aligning to TRBD1. V lost 5 bases, J lost 6 bases, and 12 bases stayed unmatched. Germline lookup yields CDR1 SNHLY and CDR2 FYNNEI. The CDR3 runs to 16 residues. The CDR3 nucleotides are TGTGCCAGCAGTCGATCAGGGGGACAGGGGTTAAAGACCCAGTACTTC. Translation gives CASSRSGGQGLKTQYF.

In its sample, this clone was seen a few times. The gene calls are TRBV13 and TRBJ2-5; 9 bases map to TRBD2. The germline gives CDR1 PRHDT, CDR2 FYEKMQ (reference sequence). J gave up 3 bases and V 8 bases, and 4 bases lay outside the gene matches. This CDR3 comprises 13 residues. This CDR3 is CASAGGKKETQYF. The DNA of the CDR3 is TGTGCCAGCGCGGGGGGGAAAAAAGAGACCCAGTACTTC.

V gene TRBV1 combines with J gene TRBJ2-2; the table gives TRBD1 as D, unverified against the DNA. TRBV1 has pseudogene status. This CDR3 contains 18 residues. The CDR3 sequence: CTSSQGVCSRYDPGELFF. The CDR3 DNA is TGCACCAGCAGCCAAGGTGTGTGCTCCAGGTATGATCCCGGGGAGCTGTTTTTT.